The clone carrying this TCR beta chain was counted a few times. Looked up from germline, CDR1 is DFQATT and CDR2 is SNEGSKA (reference sequence). The CDR3 extends over 16 amino acids. The ends lost 5 bases at V and 3 bases at J; junction bases unmatched: 11. This sample is drawn from a study of response to subunit inactivated influenza vaccine. TCRdb processed the RT-PCR reads anew with MiXCR; each CDR3 protein has one entry. The data contain approximately 500,000 distinct CDR3 sequences, roughly 23% of them singletons. These data were also reused for a study on T cells expressing NK-cell markers. That publication notes: For TCR beta, cDNA was produced by 5'RACE template switching with UMIs. In several experiments, sorting was confined to alpha-beta TCR T cells through use of an anti-gamma-delta TCR antibody.

The chain links TRBV20-1 to TRBJ1-5; 9 positions match TRBD1. The receptor was isolated from a middle-aged man who received an inactivated influenza vaccine. The sample in question was CD4+ T cells sorted from PBMCs, obtained 11 to 12 days after vaccination. This CDR3 reads CSASIPGTGLNQPQHF. The CDR3 DNA sequence: TGCAGTGCTTCCATACCCGGGACAGGGCTCAATCAGCCCCAGCATTTT.